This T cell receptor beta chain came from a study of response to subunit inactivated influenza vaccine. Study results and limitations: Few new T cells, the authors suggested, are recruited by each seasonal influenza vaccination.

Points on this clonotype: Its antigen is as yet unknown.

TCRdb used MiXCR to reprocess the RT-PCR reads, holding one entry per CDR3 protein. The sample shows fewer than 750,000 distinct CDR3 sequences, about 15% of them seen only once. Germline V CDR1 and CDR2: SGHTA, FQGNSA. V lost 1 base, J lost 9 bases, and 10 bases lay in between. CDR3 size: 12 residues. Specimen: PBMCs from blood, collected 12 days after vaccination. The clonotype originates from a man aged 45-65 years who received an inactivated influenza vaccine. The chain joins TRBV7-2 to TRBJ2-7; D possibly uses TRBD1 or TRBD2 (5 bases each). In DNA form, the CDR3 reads TGTGCCAGCAGCTTAGTATTGGGGGTGCAGTACTTC. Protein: CASSLVLGVQYF. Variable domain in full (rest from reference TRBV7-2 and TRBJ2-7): GAGVSQSPSNKVTEKGKDVELRCDPISGHTALYWYRQSLGQGLEFLIYFQGNSAPDKSGLPSDRFSAERTGGSVSTLTIQRTQQEDSAVYLCASSLVLGVQYFGPGTRLTVT.